These 11 T cell receptor beta chains were sequenced from one sample in a study of cytomegalovirus exposure and HLA in healthy donors (TCRdb year 2017). Preparation of the library involved the immunoSEQ multiplex PCR assay. The multiplex PCR relied on a mix of 60 forward primers for TCR Vbeta segments and 13 reverse primers for TCR Jbeta segments. TCRdb holds this immuneACCESS table with in-frame rearrangements only. Some clones are missing; in checked studies, unresolved V genes explain under half, and the rest has no known cause. In this sample the table shows roughly 120,000 clones, about 81% of which occur a single time. The top ten constitute 1.5% to 2% of the sample. What was sequenced was PBMCs. All receptors come from a man aged 35 to 55 in good health and CMV-seronegative.

The chain employs TRBV7-9 and TRBJ1-2; TRBD1 matches at 9 bases. The V segment lost 1 base and the J segment 8 bases; nucleotides outside the gene matches: 5. Germline values: CDR1 SEHNR, CDR2 FQNEAQ (reference sequence). The CDR3 extends over 14 amino acids. CDR3 coding DNA: TGTGCCAGCAGCTTAGTTGGGACAGGGTTGGGCTACACCTTC. It encodes CASSLVGTGLGYTF.

This clone was observed a few times. This chain links TRBV10-1 with TRBJ2-2; D is unclear. CDR1 is WNHNN, CDR2 SYGVQD, per germline (reference sequence). The CDR3 has 17 residues. V was pared by 0 bases and J by 5 bases, with 16 bases between. The DNA for the CDR3 is TGCGCCAGCAGTGAGTCGACGAACGTGGGCGCGACCGGGGAGCTGTTTTTT. The encoded protein is CASSESTNVGATGELFF.

This clone has only one observation. The chain employs TRBV7-9 and TRBJ1-1, with no clear D. Trimming took off 3 bases at V and 2 bases at J, with 10 bases between the two ends. The germline V gene encodes CDR1 SEHNR and CDR2 FQNEAQ (reference sequence). The CDR3 length is 14 residues. CDR3 sequence (DNA): TGTGCCAGCAGCTTTAGTTCGATTAACACTGAAGCTTTCTTT. Translated: CASSFSSINTEAFF.

This sequence joins TRBV15 and TRBJ2-1; 11 nucleotides align to TRBD2. Germline CDR1 reads LNHNV; CDR2 reads YYDKDF (reference sequence). V lost 1 base, J lost 8 bases, and 16 bases stayed unmatched. The CDR3 consists of 19 residues. CDR3 in DNA: TGTGCCACCAGCAGAGGATCGGGACTAGCGGACTCCGTTGGAGATGAGCAGTTCTTC. It translates to CATSRGSGLADSVGDEQFF.

This chain uses TRBV5-4 with TRBJ1-4; 7 bases are a match to TRBD1. Losses at the gene ends were 5 bases for V and 0 bases for J; bases not matched to a gene: 7. The CDR3 extends over 16 amino acids. Germline V gene sequence: CDR1 SGHNT, CDR2 YYREEE (reference sequence). CDR3 amino acids: CASSRQGGATNEKLFF. DNA of the CDR3: TGTGCCAGCAGTCGACAGGGTGGAGCAACTAATGAAAAACTGTTTTTT.

The chain is built from TRBV28 and TRBJ2-7, with D possibly being TRBD2 (5 bases). CDR1 MDHEN and CDR2 SYDVKM come from the germline V gene. Trimming cost V 1 base and J 4 bases, with 14 bases left between them. The CDR3 is made up of 15 amino acids. The CDR3 DNA is TGTGCCAGCAGTTTATTGACAAGAGCGGAGTACGAGCAGTACTTC. Translation gives CASSLLTRAEYEQYF.

This chain uses TRBV7-9 with TRBJ1-2; TRBD1 aligns across 7 bases. Germline CDR1 is SEHNR and CDR2 is FQNEAQ (reference sequence). The CDR3 covers 13 residues. V lost 5 bases and J lost 4; bases outside the gene matches: 4. CDR3 sequence: CASSTQGGYGYTF. Written as DNA, the CDR3 is TGTGCCAGCAGCACGCAGGGGGGCTATGGCTACACCTTC.

The V gene is TRBV12-5, the J gene TRBJ2-7; D is ambiguous. This CDR3 contains 12 residues. V was pared by 6 bases and J by 3 bases, with 9 bases between. The germline CDR1 and CDR2 sequences are LGHNT and FRNRAP. This chain's CDR3 is CASGPNSYEQYF. The CDR3 nucleotides are TGTGCTAGTGGCCCAAACAGCTACGAGCAGTACTTC.

This clone has a single count. The V call is TRBV27, the J call TRBJ2-5; 9 bases match TRBD1. This CDR3 has 14 residues. The V segment lost 6 bases and the J segment 4 bases; nucleotides outside the gene matches: 6. Germline V gene sequence: CDR1 MNHEY, CDR2 SMNVEV (reference sequence). This CDR3 is CASSPGTGLETQYF. Here the CDR3 DNA reads TGTGCCAGCAGCCCCGGGACAGGGTTAGAGACCCAGTACTTC.

The chain uses TRBV6-4 and TRBJ2-3, with 9 bases lining up with TRBD1. Per the germline V gene, CDR1 is MRHNA and CDR2 is SNTAGT. The length of the CDR3 is 15 residues. Unmatched junction bases numbered 7, after V lost 5 bases and J lost 4 bases. DNA for the CDR3: TGTGCCAGCAGTCCCGGACAGGGGAGGCCAGATACGCAGTATTTT. Encoded protein: CASSPGQGRPDTQYF.

The rearrangement joins TRBV28 to TRBJ1-1; D might be TRBD1 (6 bases). The V gene lost 6 bases and the J gene lost 0 bases, with 8 bases spanning the gap. Germline values: CDR1 MDHEN, CDR2 SYDVKM. This CDR3 region has 13 residues. The CDR3 reads CASSTGMNTEAFF. The CDR3 region has the DNA TGTGCCAGCAGCACAGGGATGAACACTGAAGCTTTCTTT.